The source of this T cell receptor (beta chain) is a study of T-cell memory formation after mild COVID-19. Turning to the study itself: There were largely donor-specific TCR clusters.

This clonotype turned up a few times. Its matching antigen is unknown. A single record per CDR3 protein comes from TCRdb applying MiXCR to the 5' RACE reads. The sample lists some 130,000 distinct CDR3 sequences, about 17% occurring once. Regarding the study as a whole: Some clones that responded turned up in pre-infection memory, which suggests that cross-reactive memory joined in.

CDR1 MNHEY and CDR2 SVGAGI come from the germline V gene. This CDR3 contains 13 residues. Losses at the gene ends were 6 bases for V and 6 bases for J; bases not matched to a gene: 4. Input material: PBMCs or a T cell subset sorted from them (not recorded which). The clonotype originates from a man younger than 30 who had mild COVID-19 (a few samples of this study predate the infection). Cell type and time point are not known. The V and J genes are TRBV6-5 and TRBJ2-7, with 11 bases aligning to TRBD1. The chain's CDR3 is CASSTGTGGEQYF. The CDR3 DNA sequence: TGTGCCAGCAGCACCGGGACAGGGGGCGAGCAGTACTTC.